One T cell receptor beta chain is described in this entry. This specimen belongs to a study of T cell responses to AZD1222 COVID-19 vaccine. V dropped 2 bases and J dropped 7 bases, with 8 bases sitting between them. The CDR3 length is 11 residues. Germline CDR1 is GTSNPN and CDR2 is SVGIG (reference sequence). The repertoire was sequenced with immunoSEQ multiplex PCR; TCRdb's copy has only in-frame clones and lacks some. The data show 150,000 to 200,000 clones, 85% to 95% seen once. V gene TRBV30 combines with J gene TRBJ1-2; D unresolved. The receptor was derived from an adult in good health. The sample was peripheral blood, taken on day 0 of AZD1222 vaccination. CDR3 loop: CAWSTGSGYTF. CDR3 sequence (DNA): TGTGCCTGGAGTACGGGCTCTGGCTACACCTTC.